The 6 T cell receptor beta chains below all came from one sample that was sequenced in a study of CD8 T cells in Susac syndrome. It was with random hexamers that about 0.45 to 1 ug RNA was reverse transcribed. TCRdb re-called the immunoSEQ multiplex PCR reads with MiXCR, one entry per CDR3 protein. The sample yields a few hundred thousand distinct CDR3 sequences, around nine tenths seen once. Sample: CD8+ T cells from PBMCs. These receptors originate from a human donor with multiple sclerosis.

In its sample, this clonotype was seen once. The chain recombines TRBV7-2 with TRBJ1-2; D might be TRBD1 (6 bases). The CDR3 spans 14 residues. V was pared by 4 bases and J by 8 bases, with 17 bases between. Germline assignment: CDR1 SGHTA and CDR2 FQGNSA. The CDR3 sequence is CASSYGPGALGYTF. The CDR3 DNA reads as TGTGCCAGCAGCTATGGTCCAGGGGCTTTGGGCTACACCTTC.

The rearrangement joins TRBV27 to TRBJ2-3, with a weak D call TRBD2 (7 bases). This CDR3 comprises 16 residues. The germline V and J ends were trimmed by 5 bases and 2 bases, with 17 bases remaining between them. Germline assignment: CDR1 MNHEY and CDR2 SMNVEV (reference sequence). The CDR3 protein is CASSLRGGVDTDTQYF. CDR3 in DNA: TGTGCCAGCAGTCTCAGGGGAGGGGTGGACACAGATACGCAGTATTTT.

The chain employs TRBV4-2 and TRBJ2-1; TRBD2 might be the D (6 bases). The V end lost 4 bases, the J end lost 1 base, and 11 bases lay between the germline ends. This CDR3 region has 15 residues. Germline assignment: CDR1 LGHNA and CDR2 YNFKEQ. In DNA, the CDR3 is TGTGCCAGCAGCCCCCAGACTAGATCCTACAATGAGCAGTTCTTC. As protein: CASSPQTRSYNEQFF.

V and J are TRBV7-9 and TRBJ1-6; D is unclear. The V gene lost 6 bases and the J gene lost 0 bases, with 9 bases spanning the gap. Looked up from germline, CDR1 is SEHNR and CDR2 is FQNEAQ (reference sequence). The CDR3 covers 15 residues. DNA of the CDR3: TGTGCCAGCAGAAGCTTTAGCTCCTATAATTCACCCCTCCACTTT. This translates into CASRSFSSYNSPLHF.

The chain carries TRBV20-1 and TRBJ2-1, with 10 positions matching TRBD2. Germline V CDR1 and CDR2: DFQATT, SNEGSKA (reference sequence). The CDR3 runs to 15 residues. Trimming cost V 0 bases and J 3 bases; bases outside gene matches: 2. DNA for the CDR3: TGCAGTGCTAGAGACGGACTAGCGGACTACAATGAGCAGTTCTTC. Translated, it gives CSARDGLADYNEQFF.

This chain joins TRBV7-3 and TRBJ2-3; D ambiguous. CDR1 SGHTA and CDR2 FQGTGA come from the germline V gene. Trimming pared 5 bases from V and 2 bases from J, leaving 14 bases between. This CDR3 has 15 amino acids. This chain's CDR3 is CASSPVLLFTDTQYF. CDR3 bases: TGTGCCAGCAGCCCCGTTCTTCTATTCACAGATACGCAGTATTTT.